This TCR beta chain was identified during a study of blood T cell repertoires in COVID-19. Study overall: Samples representing acute and convalescent COVID-19 were sourced from the United States, Italy and Spain. The analysed material was cDNA or gDNA that came from T cells, B-cell-depleted T cells, or PBMCs.

Authors' methods: Estimation of nucleated cell counts was performed using reference gene primer amplification. Sequencing was performed with immunoSEQ multiplex PCR; in TCRdb, only in-frame clones are kept and a portion is missing. That table supplies the V and J calls and clone size; D and trimming were determined from the DNA. The table has 260,000 or so clones, more than 70% seen once. The V and J ends lost 2 bases and 3 bases, in that order; junction bases with no gene match: 3. Germline assignment: CDR1 WNHNN and CDR2 SYGVQD (reference sequence). The CDR3 loop spans 16 amino acids. Participants had their cohort set by participant-reported clinical history.

The receptor was isolated from a middle-aged woman with acute COVID-19. The chain combines TRBV10-1 with TRBJ2-4, with 11 bases matching TRBD1. Sequenced input: PBMCs or T cells enriched from blood (not recorded which). CDR3 residues: CASSEGGQGDKNIQYF. The CDR3 nucleotides read TGCGCCAGCAGTGAGGGGGGACAGGGGGACAAAAACATTCAGTACTTC.